A selection of T cell receptor beta chains follows, all from one sample in a study of T-cell reconstitution after alpha-beta-depleted transplantation in children. Each CDR3 protein gets one entry after TCRdb re-called the PCR reads with MiXCR. The repertoire holds about 640,000 distinct CDR3 sequences, 16% seen once, with 0.8% to 1.1% in the top ten. The source was PBMCs from the stem cell graft donor, collected from the stem cell graft. All receptors come from a human donor who donated a stem cell graft to a child with acute myeloid leukemia. Each CDR3 is given with its conserved first and last residue. A D gene is named only where the DNA matches it firmly. Some rows have no size entry. The others give once, few or many, or a class for an expanded clone.

v_call	j_call	cdr3_length	d_call	clone_size	cdr3_aa	cdr3_nt
TRBV20-1	TRBJ2-1	12	.	many	CSAPGAANEQFF	TGCAGTGCCCCTGGCGCGGCGAATGAGCAGTTCTTC
TRBV6-1	TRBJ2-1	14	.	.	CASSAELVHNEQFF	TGTGCCAGCAGTGCGGAACTAGTACACAATGAGCAGTTCTTC
TRBV11-3	TRBJ2-1	16	TRBD2	.	CASSFGGSGAYNEQFF	TGTGCCAGCAGCTTCGGTGGTAGCGGGGCCTACAATGAGCAGTTCTTC
TRBV5-1	TRBJ2-6	18	TRBD1	.	CASSTDRGRVSGANVLTF	TGCGCCAGCAGCACGGACAGGGGGCGCGTTTCCGGGGCCAACGTCCTGACTTTC
TRBV12-3/TRBV12-4	TRBJ2-7	13	.	many	CASSAQGPYEQYF	TGTGCCAGCTCGGCGCAGGGCCCTTACGAGCAGTACTTC
TRBV20-1	TRBJ2-2	13	.	.	CSAPRGATGELFF	TGCAGTGCCCCCAGGGGGGCCACCGGGGAGCTGTTTTTT
TRBV20-1	TRBJ2-1	12	.	many	CSITRGQGEQFF	TGCAGTATTACGCGGGGGCAAGGGGAGCAGTTCTTC
TRBV4-3	TRBJ2-7	16	.	.	CASSQDHAPDYYEQYF	TGCGCCAGCAGCCAAGACCACGCTCCTGATTACTACGAGCAGTACTTC
TRBV18	TRBJ2-3	17	.	few	CASSDRGRASHVDTQYF	TGTGCCAGCTCCGACAGAGGGCGGGCCAGCCATGTGGATACGCAGTATTTT
TRBV24-1	TRBJ2-1	17	.	few	CATSWGGSVSTSTQQFF	TGTGCCACCAGTTGGGGGGGCAGTGTTTCTACGAGCACTCAGCAGTTCTTC
TRBV5-1	TRBJ2-4	18	TRBD1	.	CASSFRQGDNLAKNIQYF	TGCGCCAGCAGCTTTCGACAGGGAGATAATCTAGCCAAAAACATTCAGTACTTC
TRBV7-2	TRBJ2-1	14	.	many	CASSLGWSLNEQFF	TGTGCCAGCAGCTTGGGGTGGTCCTTAAATGAGCAGTTCTTC
TRBV5-6	TRBJ2-7	16	TRBD1	.	CASSRHRGRHGYEQYF	TGTGCCAGCAGCCGACACAGGGGGCGACATGGATACGAGCAGTACTTC
TRBV12-3/TRBV12-4	TRBJ2-2	18	TRBD2	few	CASSSWTSGGENTGELFF	TGTGCCAGCAGTTCCTGGACTAGCGGGGGAGAGAACACCGGGGAGCTGTTTTTT
TRBV5-1	TRBJ1-5	13	.	.	CASSPDFTQPQHF	TGCGCCAGCAGCCCGGACTTCACCCAGCCCCAGCATTTT
TRBV10-3	TRBJ2-5	15	.	.	CAISEGKTQEETQYF	TGTGCCATCAGTGAAGGAAAGACACAAGAAGAGACCCAGTACTTC
TRBV20-1	TRBJ1-5	14	.	many	CSAKGQISNQPQHF	TGCAGTGCCAAGGGGCAGATCAGCAATCAGCCCCAGCATTTT